This TCR beta chain was found in a study of technical replicates of blood from several donors. The protocol was immunoSEQ multiplex PCR, while the TCRdb copy is restricted to in-frame clones and leaves out a portion. The table shows about 88,000 clones, with just under 95% occurring only once. Trimming took 2 bases from V and 4 from J, leaving 14 bases between them. The germline V gene has CDR1 KGHSH and CDR2 LQKENI. CDR3 length equals 15 residues. Sequencing input: T cells isolated from PBMCs. The receptor comes from a human donor in good health. The chain employs TRBV18 and TRBJ1-1; perhaps TRBD1 as D (5 bases). The CDR3 DNA is TGTGCCAGCTCACCATGGGGGGGAAGGAGCACTGAAGCTTTCTTT. Amino acids: CASSPWGGRSTEAFF. Complete variable domain (other parts from reference TRBV18 and TRBJ1-1): NAGVMQNPRHLVRRRGQEARLRCSPMKGHSHVYWYRQLPEEGLKFMVYLQKENIIDESGMPKERFSAEFPKEGPSILRIQQVVRGDSAAYFCASSPWGGRSTEAFFGQGTRLTVV.